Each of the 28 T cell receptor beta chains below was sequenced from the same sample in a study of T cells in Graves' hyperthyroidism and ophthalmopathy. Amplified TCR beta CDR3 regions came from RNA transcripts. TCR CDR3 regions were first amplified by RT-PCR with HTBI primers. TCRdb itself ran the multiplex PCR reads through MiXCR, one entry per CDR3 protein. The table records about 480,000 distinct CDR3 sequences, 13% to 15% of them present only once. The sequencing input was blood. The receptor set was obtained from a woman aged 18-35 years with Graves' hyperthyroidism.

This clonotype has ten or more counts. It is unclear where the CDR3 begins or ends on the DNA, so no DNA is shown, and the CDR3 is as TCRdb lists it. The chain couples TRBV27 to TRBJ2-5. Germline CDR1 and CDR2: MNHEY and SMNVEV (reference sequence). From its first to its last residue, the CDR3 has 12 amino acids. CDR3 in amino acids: CASSLGTGTQYF.

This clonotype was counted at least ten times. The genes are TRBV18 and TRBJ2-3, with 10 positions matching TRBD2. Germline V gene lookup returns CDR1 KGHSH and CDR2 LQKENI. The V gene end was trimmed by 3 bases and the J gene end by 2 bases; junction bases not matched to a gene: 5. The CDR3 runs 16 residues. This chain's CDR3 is CASSPRTSGHTDTQYF. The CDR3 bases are TGTGCCAGCTCACCCAGGACTAGCGGCCACACAGATACGCAGTATTTT. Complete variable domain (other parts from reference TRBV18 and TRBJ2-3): NAGVMQNPRHLVRRRGQEARLRCSPMKGHSHVYWYRQLPEEGLKFMVYLQKENIIDESGMPKERFSAEFPKEGPSILRIQQVVRGDSAAYFCASSPRTSGHTDTQYFGPGTRLTVL.

The CDR3 DNA is TGTGCCAGCAGTAAAGGACAGAGGGTGAACACTGAAGCTTTCTTT. Translation: CASSKGQRVNTEAFF. The rearrangement uses TRBV6-1 and TRBJ1-1; weak D call: TRBD1 (6 bases). Germline lookup yields CDR1 MNHNS and CDR2 SASEGT. The V gene lost 5 bases and the J gene lost 0 bases, with 13 bases spanning the gap. The CDR3 runs to 15 residues.

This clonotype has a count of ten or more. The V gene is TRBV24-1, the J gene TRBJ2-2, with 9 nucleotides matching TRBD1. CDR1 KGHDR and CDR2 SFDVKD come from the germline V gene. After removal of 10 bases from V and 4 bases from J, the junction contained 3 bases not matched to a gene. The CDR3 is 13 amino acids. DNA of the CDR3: TGTGCCACACAGGGGGCGGCCACCGGGGAGCTGTTTTTT. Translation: CATQGAATGELFF.

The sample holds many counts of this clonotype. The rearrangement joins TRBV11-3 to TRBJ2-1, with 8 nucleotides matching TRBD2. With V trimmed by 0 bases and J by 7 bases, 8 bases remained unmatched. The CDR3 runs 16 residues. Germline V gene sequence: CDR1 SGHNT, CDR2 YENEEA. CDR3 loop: CASSLDLGVAGNEQFF. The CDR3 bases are TGTGCCAGCAGCTTAGATCTCGGAGTAGCGGGGAATGAGCAGTTCTTC.

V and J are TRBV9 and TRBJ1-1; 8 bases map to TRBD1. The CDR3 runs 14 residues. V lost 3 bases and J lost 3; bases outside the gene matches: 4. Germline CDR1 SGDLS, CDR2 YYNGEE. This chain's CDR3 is CASSERQGYTEAFF. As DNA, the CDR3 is TGTGCCAGCAGCGAGCGACAGGGGTACACTGAAGCTTTCTTT.

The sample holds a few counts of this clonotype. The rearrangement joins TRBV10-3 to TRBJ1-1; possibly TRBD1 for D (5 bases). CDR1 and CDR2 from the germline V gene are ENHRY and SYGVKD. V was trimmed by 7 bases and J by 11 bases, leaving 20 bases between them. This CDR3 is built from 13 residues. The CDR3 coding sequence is TGTGCCATCACCGGGGGGGATGGAGAGGAGGCTTTCTTT. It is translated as CAITGGDGEEAFF.

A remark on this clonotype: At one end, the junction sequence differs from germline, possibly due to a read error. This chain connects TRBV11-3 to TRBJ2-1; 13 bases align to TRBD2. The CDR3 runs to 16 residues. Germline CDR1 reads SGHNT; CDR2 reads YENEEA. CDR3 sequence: CASSSRGLAGNNEQSF. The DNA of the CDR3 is TGTGCCAGCAGCTCCCGGGGACTAGCGGGGAACAATGAGCAGTCCTTC.

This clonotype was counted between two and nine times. CDR3 sequence (DNA): TGCAGTGCTCAGGCGGGGGCGCAGGGTGAAAAACTGTTTTTT. Translated: CSAQAGAQGEKLFF. The V and J genes are TRBV20-1 and TRBJ1-4; possible D gene TRBD1, 6 bases. Deletions cut 5 bases from V and 7 bases from J, with 17 bases between. The CDR3 totals 14 residues. Per the germline V gene, CDR1 is DFQATT and CDR2 is SNEGSKA (reference sequence).

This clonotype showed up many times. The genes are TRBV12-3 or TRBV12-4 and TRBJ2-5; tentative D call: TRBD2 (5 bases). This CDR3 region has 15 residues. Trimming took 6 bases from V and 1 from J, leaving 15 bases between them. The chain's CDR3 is CASSRPGLPQETQYF. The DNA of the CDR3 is TGTGCCAGCAGCAGACCTGGACTTCCCCAAGAGACCCAGTACTTC.

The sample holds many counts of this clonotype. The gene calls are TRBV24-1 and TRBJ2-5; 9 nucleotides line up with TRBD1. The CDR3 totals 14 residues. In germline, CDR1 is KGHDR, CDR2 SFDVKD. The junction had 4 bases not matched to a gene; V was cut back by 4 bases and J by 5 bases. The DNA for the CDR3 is TGTGCCACCAGTGAAACAGGGGGCTCCGAGACCCAGTACTTC. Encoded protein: CATSETGGSETQYF.

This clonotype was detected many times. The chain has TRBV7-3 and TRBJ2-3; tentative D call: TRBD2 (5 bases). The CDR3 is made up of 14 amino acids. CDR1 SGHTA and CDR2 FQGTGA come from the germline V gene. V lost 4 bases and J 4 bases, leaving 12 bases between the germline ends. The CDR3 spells CASSSGVTSDTQYF. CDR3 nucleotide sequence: TGTGCCAGCAGCTCCGGGGTAACCTCAGATACGCAGTATTTT.

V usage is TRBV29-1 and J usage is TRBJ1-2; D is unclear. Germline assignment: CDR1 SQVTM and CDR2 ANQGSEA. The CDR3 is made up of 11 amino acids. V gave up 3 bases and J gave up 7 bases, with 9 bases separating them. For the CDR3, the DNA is TGCAGCGTTGATGGGGTTTCTGGCTACACCTTC. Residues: CSVDGVSGYTF.

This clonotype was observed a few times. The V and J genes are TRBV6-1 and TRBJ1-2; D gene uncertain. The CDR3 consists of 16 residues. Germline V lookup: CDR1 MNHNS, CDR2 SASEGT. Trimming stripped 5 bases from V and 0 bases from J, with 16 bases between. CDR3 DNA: TGTGCCAGCAGTCCCGTCGTAGGGCCGACTAACTATGGCTACACCTTC. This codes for CASSPVVGPTNYGYTF.

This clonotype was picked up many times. Here the CDR3 DNA reads TGCGCCAGCAGCCTCCCCCCCGGCAGTGTCGAAGAGACCCAGTACTTC. Amino acid sequence: CASSLPPGSVEETQYF. The V gene is TRBV4-1, the J gene TRBJ2-5; no firm D call. Trimming took 4 bases from V and 3 from J, leaving 18 bases between them. The CDR3 spans 16 residues. In germline, CDR1 is MGHRA, CDR2 YSYEKL.

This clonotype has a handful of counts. The CDR3 DNA reads TGTGCCAGTAGTACCAAACTAGCGGGACCTCTCAATGAGCAGTTCTTC. It yields the protein CASSTKLAGPLNEQFF. The chain couples TRBV19 to TRBJ2-1, with 10 bases matching TRBD2. Germline-derived CDR1 and CDR2 are LNHDA and SQIVND (reference sequence). The V segment lost 4 bases and the J segment 6 bases; nucleotides outside the gene matches: 9. This CDR3 is built from 16 residues. The whole variable domain, filled in from reference TRBV19 and TRBJ2-1, reads DGGITQSPKYLFRKEGQNVTLSCEQNLNHDAMYWYRQDPGQGLRLIYYSQIVNDFQKGDIAEGYSVSREKKESFPLTVTSAQKNPTAFYLCASSTKLAGPLNEQFFGPGTRLTVL.

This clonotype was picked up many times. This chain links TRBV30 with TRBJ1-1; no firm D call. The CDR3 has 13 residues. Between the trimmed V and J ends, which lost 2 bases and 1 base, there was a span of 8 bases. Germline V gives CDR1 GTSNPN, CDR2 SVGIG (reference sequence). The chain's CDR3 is CAWSYQANTEAFF. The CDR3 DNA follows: TGTGCCTGGAGTTATCAAGCGAACACTGAAGCTTTCTTT.

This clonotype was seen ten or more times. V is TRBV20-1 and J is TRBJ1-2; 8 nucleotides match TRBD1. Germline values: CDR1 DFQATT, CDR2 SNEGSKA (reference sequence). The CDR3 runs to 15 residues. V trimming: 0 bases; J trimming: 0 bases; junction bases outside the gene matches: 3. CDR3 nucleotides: TGCAGTGCTAGAGACCTACAGGGGGCTAACTATGGCTACACCTTC. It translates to CSARDLQGANYGYTF.

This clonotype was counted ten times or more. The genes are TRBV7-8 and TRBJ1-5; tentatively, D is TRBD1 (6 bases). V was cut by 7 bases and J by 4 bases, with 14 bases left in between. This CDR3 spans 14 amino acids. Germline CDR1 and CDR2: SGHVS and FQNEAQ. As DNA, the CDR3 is TGTGCCAGCAACCAGGGGACATGGAATCAGCCCCAGCATTTT. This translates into CASNQGTWNQPQHF.

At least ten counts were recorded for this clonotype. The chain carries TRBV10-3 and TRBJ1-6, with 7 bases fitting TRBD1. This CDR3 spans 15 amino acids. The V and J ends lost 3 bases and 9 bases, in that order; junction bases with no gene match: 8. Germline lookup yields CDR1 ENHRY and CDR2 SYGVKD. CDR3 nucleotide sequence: TGTGCCATCAGTGACCCTGTCTCAGGGGGTTCACCCCTCCACTTT. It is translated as CAISDPVSGGSPLHF.

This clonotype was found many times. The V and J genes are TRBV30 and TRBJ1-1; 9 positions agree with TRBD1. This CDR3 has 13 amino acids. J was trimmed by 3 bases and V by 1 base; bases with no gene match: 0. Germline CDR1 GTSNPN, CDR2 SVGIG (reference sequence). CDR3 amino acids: CAWSGTGDTEAFF. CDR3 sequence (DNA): TGTGCCTGGAGTGGGACAGGGGACACTGAAGCTTTCTTT.

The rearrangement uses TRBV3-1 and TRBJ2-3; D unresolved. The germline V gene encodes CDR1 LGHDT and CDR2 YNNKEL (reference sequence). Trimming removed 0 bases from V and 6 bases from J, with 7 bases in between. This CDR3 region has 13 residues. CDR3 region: CASSQEEKDTQYF. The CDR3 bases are TGTGCCAGCAGCCAAGAGGAGAAGGATACGCAGTATTTT.

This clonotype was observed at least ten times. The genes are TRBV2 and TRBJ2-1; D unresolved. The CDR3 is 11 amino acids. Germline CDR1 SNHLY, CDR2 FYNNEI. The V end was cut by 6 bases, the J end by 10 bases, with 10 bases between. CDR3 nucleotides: TGTGCCAGCAGCGAGGTGTGGGAGCAGTTCTTC. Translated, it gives CASSEVWEQFF.

CDR3 nucleotides: TGCAGTGCTAGCGACAAGGAGGCGGATCAGCCCCAGCATTTT. As protein: CSASDKEADQPQHF. The J gene is TRBJ1-5, the V gene TRBV20-1; D is uncertain. The CDR3 totals 14 residues. Germline CDR1 and CDR2: DFQATT and SNEGSKA (reference sequence). V lost 3 bases to trimming and J lost 5 bases, with 14 bases between them.

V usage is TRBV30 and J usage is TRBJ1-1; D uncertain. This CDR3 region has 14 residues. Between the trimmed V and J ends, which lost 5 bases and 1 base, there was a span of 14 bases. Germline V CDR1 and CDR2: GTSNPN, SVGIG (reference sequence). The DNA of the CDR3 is TGTGCCTGGTGGGCGGCGGGAACGAACACTGAAGCTTTCTTT. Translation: CAWWAAGTNTEAFF.

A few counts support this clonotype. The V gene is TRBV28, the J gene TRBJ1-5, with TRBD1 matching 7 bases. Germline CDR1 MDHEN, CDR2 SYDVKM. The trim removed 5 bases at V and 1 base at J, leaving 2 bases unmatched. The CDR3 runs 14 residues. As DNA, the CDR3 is TGTGCCAGCAGTAAGACAGGGAGCAATCAGCCCCAGCATTTT. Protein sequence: CASSKTGSNQPQHF.

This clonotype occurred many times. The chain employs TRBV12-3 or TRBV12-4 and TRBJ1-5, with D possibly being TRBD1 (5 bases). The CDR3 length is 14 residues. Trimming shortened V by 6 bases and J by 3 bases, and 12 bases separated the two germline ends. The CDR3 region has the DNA TGTGCCAGCAGCTCGGGACTGCCCAATCAGCCCCAGCATTTT. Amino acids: CASSSGLPNQPQHF.

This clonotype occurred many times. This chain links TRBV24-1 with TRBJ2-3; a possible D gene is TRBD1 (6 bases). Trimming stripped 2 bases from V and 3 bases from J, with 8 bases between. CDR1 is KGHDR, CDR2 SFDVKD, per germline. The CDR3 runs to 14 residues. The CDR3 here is CATSDWGQTDTQYF. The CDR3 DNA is TGTGCCACCAGTGATTGGGGACAAACAGATACGCAGTATTTT.